This T cell receptor beta chain stems from a study of blood T cell repertoires in COVID-19 (dated by TCRdb to the early 2020s). Concerning the study at large: Samples covering the acute and convalescent phases of COVID-19 were provided by collaborators in the United States, Italy and Spain. The prospective study material was composed of cDNA or gDNA derived from T cells, B-cell-depleted T cells, or PBMCs. Deeply sampled blood TCRbeta repertoires from subjects exposed to, actively infected with, or recovered from COVID-19 were included in the dataset. The repertoires were made available in a free public database intended to serve as a resource for research on the immune response to SARS-CoV-2. Samples were obtained from the ongoing ImmuneRACE study (first 160 participants) and from some 1,200 subjects provided by 6 global collaborators. Nearly every sample came with metadata listing a de-identified subject ID, COVID-19 status, age in years and sex. Where available, HLA class I and class II types were taken from metadata supplied by the sample provider and were not determined by assay-based typing.

The CDR3, from cysteine to phenylalanine, totals 14 residues. Of all the DNA, just the CDR3 is kept, 42 bases in frame from base 1. CDR1 and CDR2 (SGHNT, YYREEE) derive from the germline V gene (reference sequence). V is trimmed back by 0 bases and J by 6 bases, and the junction contains 4 bases that no gene match accounts for. TCRbeta CDR3 regions were amplified from genomic DNA by means of the immunoSEQ Assay, a bias-controlled multiplex PCR. On the study's bioinformatics: The number of nucleated cells in each sample was estimated by amplification of reference gene primers within the assay. To quantify the absolute abundance of each unique TCRbeta CDR3 rearrangement, sequence reads were collapsed and filtered. For each sample, productive Simpson clonality was calculated by taking the square root of Simpson's diversity index across productive rearrangements. TCRdb took this table from immuneACCESS and kept in-frame rearrangements with V and J called. Such tables lack part of the clones; where checked against another copy, unresolved V genes explain under half of the gap, and the rest is unexplained. D and trimming come from the DNA, and the V and J calls and clone size come from that table. The sample yields roughly 410,000 clones; around 92% were counted once. The ten largest account for roughly 1.2% of the sample.

As for this clone: There is no known antigen for this receptor. Base qualities are not provided; no much larger clone lies one nucleotide away.

Findings and caveats that apply to the study as a whole: The quantity of clinical and demographic metadata differed by source and by participant and was supplied without curation.

Collaborating institutions collected whole blood in K2EDTA tubes following their own protocols. For TCRbeta analysis, collaborators shipped samples in one of three forms: frozen whole blood, isolated PBMCs, or DNA extracted from either of those sample types. The chain employs TRBV5-4 and TRBJ2-3, with 7 bases in between that match TRBD2. The clonotype originates from a man in his forties with acute or convalescent COVID-19. The sequenced sample was peripheral blood. The CDR3 reads CASSLGGGVDTQYF. The nucleotide sequence is TGTGCCAGCAGCTTGGGGGGGGGTGTTGATACGCAGTATTTT.